This T cell receptor (beta chain) was found in a study of T cells in Graves' hyperthyroidism and ophthalmopathy. TCR beta CDR3 regions were amplified from RNA. HTBI primers were the set used in a first-round RT-PCR of the TCR CDR3. TCRdb ran MiXCR on the multiplex PCR reads and lists one entry per CDR3 protein. The data hold a few hundred thousand distinct CDR3 sequences, with around 18% observed a single time. Each ophthalmopathy patient scored at least 3 on the Clinical Activity Score and at least 4 on NOSPECS grade, with duration under 3 months. V trimming: 4 bases; J trimming: 8 bases; junction bases outside the gene matches: 4. The CDR3 contains 12 residues. Per the germline V gene, CDR1 is LGHDT and CDR2 is YNNKEL (reference sequence). Study-level findings and limits: A model of 13 V-J features distinguished ophthalmopathy from stable hyperthyroidism.

This clonotype was seen repeatedly, ten times or more. Its antigen is not identified. This clonotype was obtained from a man aged 18 to 29 with Graves' ophthalmopathy. The source material was blood. The chain links TRBV3-1 to TRBJ1-2, with 7 bases identical to TRBD1. CDR3 DNA: TGTGCCAGCAGCCCCGGACAGGCAGGCTACACCTTC. This codes for CASSPGQAGYTF. The full variable domain, rest sourced from reference TRBV3-1 and TRBJ1-2, is DTAVSQTPKYLVTQMGNDKSIKCEQNLGHDTMYWYKQDSKKFLKIMFSYNNKELIINETVPNRFSPKSPDKAHLNLHINSLELGDSAVYFCASSPGQAGYTFGSGTRLTVV.